Below, 6 T cell receptor beta chains from the same sample are listed, as sequenced in a study of low-dose radiotherapy and immunotherapy resistance in tumors. Covering alpha and beta chains, TRAV- and TRBV-specific primers were used for the first-strand cDNA. Over roughly 20 PCR cycles, TCRs were amplified from a constant-region primer and V-primer adapter. TCRdb passed the reads through MiXCR, listing each CDR3 protein once. Among about 100,000 distinct CDR3 sequences listed, less than 25% were seen once. The time point is: after trial treatment. The treatment here: LDRT plus nivolumab, ipilimumab, low-dose cyclophosphamide and aspirin (RACIN trial). The source material was PBMCs, sampled after low-dose radiotherapy plus immunotherapy. Every receptor here comes from a male donor with prostate cancer.

The chain is built from TRBV6-1 and TRBJ2-1; TRBD2 matches at 12 bases. This CDR3 spans 15 amino acids. Germline loops: CDR1 MNHNS, CDR2 SASEGT. V shed 7 bases and J 7 bases; nucleotides not matched to a gene: 8. The CDR3 nucleotides are TGTGCCAGCACCCCTAGCGGGGGGGCGGGGAATGAGCAGTTCTTC. This codes for CASTPSGGAGNEQFF.

This clonotype has ten or more counts. The rearrangement links TRBV28 to TRBJ2-5, with 8 bases fitting TRBD2. The CDR3 extends over 15 amino acids. The junction had 3 bases not matched to a gene; V was cut back by 1 base and J by 2 bases. The germline V gene encodes CDR1 MDHEN and CDR2 SYDVKM. The CDR3 region has the DNA TGTGCCAGCAGTTTATATACTAGCGGTCAAGAGACCCAGTACTTC. Encoded protein: CASSLYTSGQETQYF.

This clonotype came up many times. One junction end does not reproduce the germline sequence, and a read error may be involved. This rearrangement joins TRBV20-1 to TRBJ1-1; D is undetermined. The CDR3 covers 10 residues. CDR1 DFQATT and CDR2 SNEGSKA come from the germline V gene (reference sequence). This CDR3 is CSASSNTWGF. CDR3 bases: TGCAGTGCTAGCAGCAATACCTGGGGTTTT.

In its sample, this clonotype was seen many times. The junction differs from germline at one of its ends, possibly a read error. The rearrangement uses TRBV5-1 and TRBJ1-5; weak D call: TRBD1 (5 bases). This CDR3 has 15 amino acids. Germline V gives CDR1 SGHRS, CDR2 YFSETQ. In DNA, the CDR3 is TGTGCCAGCAGCTTGGAGGGCAGGGCGGCGGGGCCCCAGCATTTT. Translation gives CASSLEGRAAGPQHF.

This clonotype has a count of ten or more. The gene calls are TRBV18 and TRBJ1-1; possible D gene TRBD1, 5 bases. The germline gives CDR1 KGHSH, CDR2 LQKENI. CDR3 size: 12 residues. V lost 8 bases to trimming and J lost 4 bases, with 11 bases between them. The CDR3 sequence is CASNQGGTEAFF. For the CDR3, the DNA is TGTGCCAGCAATCAGGGAGGCACTGAAGCTTTCTTT.

The rearrangement links TRBV5-4 to TRBJ2-5; 11 nucleotides align to TRBD2. V trimming: 3 bases; J trimming: 1 base; junction bases outside the gene matches: 5. The CDR3 has 16 amino acids. The germline CDR1 and CDR2 sequences are SGHNT and YYREEE (reference sequence). CDR3 nucleotide sequence: TGTGCCAGCAGCTCCCTAGCGGGGGGCCTCCAAGAGACCCAGTACTTC. As protein: CASSSLAGGLQETQYF. The variable domain in full, completed from reference TRBV5-4 and TRBJ2-5, reads ETGVTQSPTHLIKTRGQQVTLRCSSQSGHNTVSWYQQALGQGPQFIFQYYREEENGRGNFPPRFSGLQFPNYSSELNVNALELDDSALYLCASSSLAGGLQETQYFGPGTRLLVL.